Sequencing of this T cell receptor beta chain was carried out in a study of blood T cell repertoires in COVID-19 (dated by TCRdb to 2020 to 2022). Context from the whole study: The collaborator samples originated in the United States, Italy and Spain and spanned the acute and convalescent phases of COVID-19. The samples were drawn from the first 160 participants of the ongoing ImmuneRACE study and from 1,254 subjects provided by 6 global collaborators. The material from the prospective study consisted of cDNA or gDNA derived from T cells, B-cell-depleted T cells, or PBMCs. Sample metadata almost always included a de-identified subject ID, COVID-19 status, age in years and sex. Where available, HLA class I and class II types were obtained from metadata supplied by the sample provider rather than from assay-based typing. The repertoires were released in a freely available public database intended as a resource for research on the immune response to SARS-CoV-2. The dataset comprised deeply sampled blood TCRbeta repertoires from subjects exposed to, actively infected with, or recovered from COVID-19. Points the paper makes about the study in general: The amount of clinical and demographic metadata varied by source and participant and was provided uncurated.

TCRbeta CDR3 regions were amplified from genomic DNA using the immunoSEQ Assay, a bias-controlled multiplex PCR. Regarding the original processing steps: Nucleated cell counts per sample were estimated from amplification of reference gene primers within the assay. To quantify the absolute abundance of each unique TCRbeta CDR3 rearrangement, sequence reads were collapsed and filtered. For each sample, productive Simpson clonality was calculated as the square root of Simpson's diversity index across productive rearrangements. In its TCRdb copy, this immuneACCESS table keeps in-frame sequences only and misses some clones. Where compared with another copy, unresolved V genes explain less than half of these, and the others have no known cause. D and trimming were read from the DNA, whereas the V and J calls and clone size are those reported in that table. In all, the sample holds 280,000 or so clones, and approximately 86% of those were seen once. 2.1% of the sample is taken by the ten largest.

Samples from volunteer blood donors who had recovered from COVID-19 were contributed by a second Seattle source. Each collaborating institution followed its own protocols to collect whole blood in K2EDTA tubes. For TCRbeta analysis, collaborators shipped samples as frozen whole blood, isolated PBMCs, or DNA extracted from either of those sample types. To note about this clone: Its antigen remains unidentified. Base qualities are not provided; no much larger clone lies one nucleotide away.

This receptor was obtained from a woman aged 25 to 39 who had recovered from COVID-19. The specimen sequenced was peripheral blood.

The DNA sequence follows: TGTGCCAGCAGCTTAGTACTCGAAGAGACCCAGTACTTC. Its protein product is CASSLVLEETQYF. The receptor chain draws on TRBV5-4 and TRBJ2-5; no D segment can be confidently identified. The CDR3 sequence holds 13 residues, the cysteine and phenylalanine included. The retained sequence is limited to the CDR3, 39 bases, with the frame set at the first base. V is cut by 2 bases and J by 3 bases, and the space between the germline ends is 8 bases. CDR1 and CDR2, looked up from the germline V gene (reference sequence), are SGHNT and YYREEE.